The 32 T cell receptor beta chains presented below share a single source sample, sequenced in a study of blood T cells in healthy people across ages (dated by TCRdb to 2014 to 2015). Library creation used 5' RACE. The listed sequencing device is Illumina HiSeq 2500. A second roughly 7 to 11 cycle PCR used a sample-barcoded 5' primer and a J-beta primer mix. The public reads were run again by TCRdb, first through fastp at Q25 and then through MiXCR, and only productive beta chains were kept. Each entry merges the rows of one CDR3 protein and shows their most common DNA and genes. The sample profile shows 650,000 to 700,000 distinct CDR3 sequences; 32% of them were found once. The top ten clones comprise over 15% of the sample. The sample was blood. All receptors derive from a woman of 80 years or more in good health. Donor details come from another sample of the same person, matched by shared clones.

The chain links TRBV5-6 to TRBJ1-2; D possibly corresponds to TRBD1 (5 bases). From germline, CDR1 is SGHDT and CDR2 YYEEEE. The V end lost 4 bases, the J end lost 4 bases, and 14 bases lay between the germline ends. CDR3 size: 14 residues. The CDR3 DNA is TGTGCCAGCAGCCCCCTACAGGAACCCTATGGCTACACCTTC. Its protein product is CASSPLQEPYGYTF.

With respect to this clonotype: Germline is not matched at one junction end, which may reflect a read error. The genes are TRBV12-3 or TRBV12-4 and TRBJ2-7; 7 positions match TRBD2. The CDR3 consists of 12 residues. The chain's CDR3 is CASSPISQRGHF. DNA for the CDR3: TGTGCCAGCAGTCCTATTTCTCAGCGGGGACACTTC.

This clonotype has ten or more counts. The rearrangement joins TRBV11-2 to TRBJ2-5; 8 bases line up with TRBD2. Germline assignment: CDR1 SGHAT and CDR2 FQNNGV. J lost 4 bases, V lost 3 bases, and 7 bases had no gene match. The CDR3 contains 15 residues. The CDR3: CASSFGLAGIETQYF. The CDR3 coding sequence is TGTGCCAGCAGCTTTGGGTTAGCGGGAATAGAGACCCAGTACTTC.

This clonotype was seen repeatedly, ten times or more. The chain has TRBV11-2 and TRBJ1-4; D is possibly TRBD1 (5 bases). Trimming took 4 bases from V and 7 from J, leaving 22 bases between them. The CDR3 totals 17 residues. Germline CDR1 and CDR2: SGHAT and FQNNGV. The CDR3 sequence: CASSSTRDFSRGEKLFF. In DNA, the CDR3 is TGTGCCAGCAGCTCCACCCGGGACTTCTCCCGGGGTGAAAAACTGTTTTTT.

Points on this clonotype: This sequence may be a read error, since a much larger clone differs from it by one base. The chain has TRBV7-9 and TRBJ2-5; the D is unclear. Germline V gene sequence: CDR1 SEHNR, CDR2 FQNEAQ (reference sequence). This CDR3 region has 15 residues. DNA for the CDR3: TGTGTCAGCAGCTTAGCTTCTCTGGGGTTGGAGACCCAGTACTTC. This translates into CVSSLASLGLETQYF.

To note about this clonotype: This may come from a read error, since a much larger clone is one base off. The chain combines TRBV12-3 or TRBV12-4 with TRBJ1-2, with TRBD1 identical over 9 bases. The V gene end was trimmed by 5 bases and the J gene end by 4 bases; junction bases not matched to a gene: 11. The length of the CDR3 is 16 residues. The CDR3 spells CASSLGAGTGIYGYTF. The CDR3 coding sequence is TGTGCCAGCAGTCTAGGGGCCGGGACAGGGATCTATGGCTACACCTTC.

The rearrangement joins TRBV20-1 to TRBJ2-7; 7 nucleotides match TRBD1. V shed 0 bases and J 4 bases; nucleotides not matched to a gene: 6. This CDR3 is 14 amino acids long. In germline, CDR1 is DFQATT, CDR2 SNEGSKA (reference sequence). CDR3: CSARDLAGGYEQYF. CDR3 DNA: TGCAGTGCTAGAGATCTGGCAGGGGGTTACGAGCAGTACTTC.

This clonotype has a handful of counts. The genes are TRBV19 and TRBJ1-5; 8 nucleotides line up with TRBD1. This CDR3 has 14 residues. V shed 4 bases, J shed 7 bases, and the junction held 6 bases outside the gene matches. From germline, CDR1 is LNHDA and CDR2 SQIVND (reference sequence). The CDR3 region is CASSKDRVGQPQHF. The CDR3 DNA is TGTGCCAGTAGTAAGGACAGGGTTGGGCAGCCCCAGCATTTT.

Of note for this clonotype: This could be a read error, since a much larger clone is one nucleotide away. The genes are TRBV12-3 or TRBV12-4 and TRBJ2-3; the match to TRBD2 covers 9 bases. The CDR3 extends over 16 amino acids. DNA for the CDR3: TGTGCCAGCATAAACGAGGATGGGACTAGCACAGATATGCAGTATTTT. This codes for CASINEDGTSTDMQYF.

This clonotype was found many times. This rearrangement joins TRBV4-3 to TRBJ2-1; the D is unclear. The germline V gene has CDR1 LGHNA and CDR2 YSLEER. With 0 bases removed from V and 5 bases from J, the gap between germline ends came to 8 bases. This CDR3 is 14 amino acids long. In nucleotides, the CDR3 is TGCGCCAGCAGCCAAGATTACAGCCACAATGAGCAGTTCTTC. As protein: CASSQDYSHNEQFF.

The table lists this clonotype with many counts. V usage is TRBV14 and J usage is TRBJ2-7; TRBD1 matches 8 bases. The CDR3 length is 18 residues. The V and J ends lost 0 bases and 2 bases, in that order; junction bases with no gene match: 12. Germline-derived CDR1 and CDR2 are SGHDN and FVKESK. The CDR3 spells CASSQDRAGGPNTYEQYF. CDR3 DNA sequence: TGTGCCAGCAGCCAAGATCGGGCAGGGGGCCCGAATACCTACGAGCAGTACTTC.

For the CDR3, the DNA is TGTGCCGGCAAAGATTTATATCGGGGGGCCGGGACCGGGGAGCTGTTTTTT. Encoded protein: CAGKDLYRGAGTGELFF. V gene TRBV30 combines with J gene TRBJ2-2; D is possibly TRBD2 (7 bases). Germline V gives CDR1 GTSNPN, CDR2 SVGIG (reference sequence). This CDR3 has 17 amino acids. V was cut by 8 bases and J by 5 bases, with 27 bases left in between.

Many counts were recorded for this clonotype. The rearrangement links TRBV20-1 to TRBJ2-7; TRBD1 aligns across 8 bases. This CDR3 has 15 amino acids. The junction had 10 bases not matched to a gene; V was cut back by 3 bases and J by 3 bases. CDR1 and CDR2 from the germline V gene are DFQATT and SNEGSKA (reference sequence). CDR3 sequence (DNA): TGCAGTGCTAGCGCCGACAGGGGTGTTGGCTACGAGCAGTACTTC. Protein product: CSASADRGVGYEQYF.

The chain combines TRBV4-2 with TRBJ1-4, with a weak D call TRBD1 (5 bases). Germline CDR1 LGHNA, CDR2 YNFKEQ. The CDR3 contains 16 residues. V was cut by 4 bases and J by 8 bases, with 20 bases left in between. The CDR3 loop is CASSPSGGGSGEKLFF. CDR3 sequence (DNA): TGTGCCAGCAGCCCTAGTGGGGGAGGGAGTGGCGAAAAACTGTTTTTT.

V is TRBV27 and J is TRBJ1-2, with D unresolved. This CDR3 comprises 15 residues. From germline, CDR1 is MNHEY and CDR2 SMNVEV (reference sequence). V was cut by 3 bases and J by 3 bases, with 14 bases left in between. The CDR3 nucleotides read TGTGCCAGCAGTTTGCCGGCGGTCGGCCACTATGGCTACACCTTC. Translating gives CASSLPAVGHYGYTF.

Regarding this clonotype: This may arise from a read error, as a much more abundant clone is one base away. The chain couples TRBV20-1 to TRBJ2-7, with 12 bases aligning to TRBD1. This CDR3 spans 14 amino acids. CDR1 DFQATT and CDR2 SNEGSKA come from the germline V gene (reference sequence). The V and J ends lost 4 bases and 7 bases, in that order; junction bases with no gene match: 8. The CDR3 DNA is TGCAGTGCTATCCCGGGACAGGGGGCCGATGAGCAGTACTTC. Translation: CSAIPGQGADEQYF.

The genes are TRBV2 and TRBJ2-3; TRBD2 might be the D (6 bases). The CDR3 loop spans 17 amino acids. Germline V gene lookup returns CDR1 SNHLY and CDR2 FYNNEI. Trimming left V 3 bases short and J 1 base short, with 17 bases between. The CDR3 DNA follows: TGTGCCAGCAGTGACCTAATCGACCGGAGGGGCACAGATACGCAGTATTTT. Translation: CASSDLIDRRGTDTQYF. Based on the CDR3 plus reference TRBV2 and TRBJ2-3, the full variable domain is EPEVTQTPSHQVTQMGQEVILRCVPISNHLYFYWYRQILGQKVEFLVSFYNNEISEKSEIFDDQFSVERPDGSNFTLKIRSTKLEDSAMYFCASSDLIDRRGTDTQYFGPGTRLTVL.

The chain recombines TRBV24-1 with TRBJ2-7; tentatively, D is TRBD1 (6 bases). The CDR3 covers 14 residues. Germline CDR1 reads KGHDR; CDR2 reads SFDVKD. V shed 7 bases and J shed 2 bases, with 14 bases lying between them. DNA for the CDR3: TGTGCCACCAGGGACTCTGGGACACCCTACGAGCAGTACTTC. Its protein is CATRDSGTPYEQYF.

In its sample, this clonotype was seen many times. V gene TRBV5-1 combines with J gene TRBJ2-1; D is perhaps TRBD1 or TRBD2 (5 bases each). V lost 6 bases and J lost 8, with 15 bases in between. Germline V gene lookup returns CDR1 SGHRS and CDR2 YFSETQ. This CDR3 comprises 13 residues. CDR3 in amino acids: CASTRDRGDEQFF. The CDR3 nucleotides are TGCGCCAGCACCCGGGACCGTGGCGATGAGCAGTTCTTC.

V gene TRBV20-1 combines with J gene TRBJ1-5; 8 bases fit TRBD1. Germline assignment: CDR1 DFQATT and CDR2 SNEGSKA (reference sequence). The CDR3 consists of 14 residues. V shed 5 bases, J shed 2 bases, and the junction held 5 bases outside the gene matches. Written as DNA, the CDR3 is TGCAGTGCTGGACAGGGTAGTGGCAATCAGCCCCAGCATTTT. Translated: CSAGQGSGNQPQHF.

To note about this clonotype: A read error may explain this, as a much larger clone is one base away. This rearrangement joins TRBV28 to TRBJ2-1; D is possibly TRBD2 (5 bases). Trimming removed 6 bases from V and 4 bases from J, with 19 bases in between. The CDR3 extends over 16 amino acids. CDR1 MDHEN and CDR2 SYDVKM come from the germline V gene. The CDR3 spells CASRSSRADGYNEQFF. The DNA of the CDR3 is TGTGCCAGCAGATCCTCGAGAGCGGACGGGTACAATGAGCAGTTCTTC.

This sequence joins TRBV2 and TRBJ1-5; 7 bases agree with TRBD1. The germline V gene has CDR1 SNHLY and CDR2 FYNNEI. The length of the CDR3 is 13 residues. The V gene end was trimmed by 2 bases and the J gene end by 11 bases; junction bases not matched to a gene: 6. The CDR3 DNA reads TGTGCCAGCAGTGAATCAGGGGGGCGGACCCAGCATTTT. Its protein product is CASSESGGRTQHF.

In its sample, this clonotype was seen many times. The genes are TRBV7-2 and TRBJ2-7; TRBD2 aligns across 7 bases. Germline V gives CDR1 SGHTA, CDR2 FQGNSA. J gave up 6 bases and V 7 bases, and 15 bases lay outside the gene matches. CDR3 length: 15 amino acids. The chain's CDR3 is CASTKEGGGGGEQYF. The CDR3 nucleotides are TGTGCCAGCACAAAAGAGGGCGGGGGAGGAGGCGAGCAGTACTTC. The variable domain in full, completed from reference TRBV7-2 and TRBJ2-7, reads GAGVSQSPSNKVTEKGKDVELRCDPISGHTALYWYRQSLGQGLEFLIYFQGNSAPDKSGLPSDRFSAERTGGSVSTLTIQRTQQEDSAVYLCASTKEGGGGGEQYFGPGTRLTVT.

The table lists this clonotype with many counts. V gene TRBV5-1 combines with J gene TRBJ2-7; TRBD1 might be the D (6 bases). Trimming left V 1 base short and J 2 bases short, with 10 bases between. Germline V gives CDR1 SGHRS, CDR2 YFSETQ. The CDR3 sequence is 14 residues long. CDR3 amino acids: CASSLSGETYEQYF. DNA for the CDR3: TGCGCCAGCAGCTTGTCAGGGGAGACCTACGAGCAGTACTTC.

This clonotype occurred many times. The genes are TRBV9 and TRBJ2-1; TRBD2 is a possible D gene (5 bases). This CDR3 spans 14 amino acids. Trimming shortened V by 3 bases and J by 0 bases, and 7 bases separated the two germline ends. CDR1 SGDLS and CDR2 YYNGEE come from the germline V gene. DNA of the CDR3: TGTGCCAGCAGCGGAGCGGCCTCCTACAATGAGCAGTTCTTC. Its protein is CASSGAASYNEQFF.

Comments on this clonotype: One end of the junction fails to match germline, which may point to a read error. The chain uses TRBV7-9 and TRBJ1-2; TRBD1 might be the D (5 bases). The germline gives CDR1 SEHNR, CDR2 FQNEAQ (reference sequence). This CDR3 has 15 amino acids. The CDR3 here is CAGSNGDAPNYGNTF. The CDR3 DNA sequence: TGTGCCGGCAGCAACGGGGACGCACCGAACTATGGCAACACCTTC.

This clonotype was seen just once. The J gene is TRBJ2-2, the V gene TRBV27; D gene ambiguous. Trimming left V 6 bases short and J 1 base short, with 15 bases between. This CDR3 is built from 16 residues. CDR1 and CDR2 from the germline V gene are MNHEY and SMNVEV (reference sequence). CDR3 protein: CASSLSPGRNTGELFF. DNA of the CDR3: TGTGCCAGCAGCCTCTCCCCGGGTCGGAACACCGGGGAGCTGTTTTTT.

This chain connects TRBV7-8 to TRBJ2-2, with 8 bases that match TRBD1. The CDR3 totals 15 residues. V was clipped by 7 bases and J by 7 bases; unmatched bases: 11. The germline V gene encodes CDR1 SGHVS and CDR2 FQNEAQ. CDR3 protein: CASNDRGVRGGELFF. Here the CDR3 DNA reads TGTGCCAGCAACGACAGGGGCGTCAGAGGCGGGGAGCTGTTTTTT.

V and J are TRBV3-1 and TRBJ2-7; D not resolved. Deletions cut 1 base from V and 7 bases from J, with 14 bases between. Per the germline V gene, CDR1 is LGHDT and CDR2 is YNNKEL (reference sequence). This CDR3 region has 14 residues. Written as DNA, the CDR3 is TGTGCCAGCAGCCAAGGCCCGCGGCTGGAAGAGCAGTACTTC. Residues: CASSQGPRLEEQYF.

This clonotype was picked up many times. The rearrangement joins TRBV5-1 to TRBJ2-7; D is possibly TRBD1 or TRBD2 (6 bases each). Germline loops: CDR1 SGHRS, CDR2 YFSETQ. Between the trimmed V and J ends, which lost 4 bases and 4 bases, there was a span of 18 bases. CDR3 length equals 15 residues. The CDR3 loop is CASSPLGGEGYEQYF. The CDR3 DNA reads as TGCGCCAGCAGCCCCCTGGGGGGCGAAGGTTACGAGCAGTACTTC.

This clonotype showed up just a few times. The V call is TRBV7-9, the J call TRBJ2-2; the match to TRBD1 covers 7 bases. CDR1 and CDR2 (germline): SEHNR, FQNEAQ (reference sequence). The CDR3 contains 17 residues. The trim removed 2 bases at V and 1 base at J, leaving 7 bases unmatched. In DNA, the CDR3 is TGTGCCAGCAGCTTAAAGTCAAGGGGGCGGAACACCGGGGAGCTGTTTTTT. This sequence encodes CASSLKSRGRNTGELFF.

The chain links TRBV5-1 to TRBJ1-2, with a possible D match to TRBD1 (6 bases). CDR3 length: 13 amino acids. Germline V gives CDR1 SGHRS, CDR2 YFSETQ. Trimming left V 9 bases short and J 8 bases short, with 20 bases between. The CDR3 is CAIREPGAGGYTF. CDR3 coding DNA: TGCGCCATCAGGGAACCGGGGGCCGGCGGCTACACCTTC.